The rows below give T cell receptor beta chains drawn from one sample of a study of blood T cells in healthy people across ages. TCRdb analysed the 5' RACE reads with MiXCR anew, one entry per CDR3 protein. In the table there are 1.5 million to 2 million distinct CDR3 sequences, about 50% of which are singletons. Specimen: blood. Source of these receptors: a woman between 35 and 50 years old in good health. CDR3s include the opening cysteine and the closing phenylalanine or tryptophan.

J: TRBJ2-5
V: TRBV28
CDR3: CASSLDGIETQYF

J: TRBJ2-7
V: TRBV7-9
CDR3: CASSLDRGNYEQYF

J: TRBJ2-1
V: TRBV9
CDR3: CASSATGVDEQFF

J: TRBJ2-5
V: TRBV4-3
CDR3: CASSPGTSGVQETQYF

J: TRBJ2-3
V: TRBV5-6
CDR3: CASLGQGSTDTQYF

J: TRBJ1-6
V: TRBV7-8
CDR3: CASSQGTGVSYNSPLHF

J: NA
V: TRBV5-6
CDR3: CASSRRRVTQETQYF

J: NA
V: TRBV5-6
CDR3: CASTLGVAWNEQYF

J: TRBJ2-5
V: TRBV2
CDR3: CASSGWGKGEETQYF

J: TRBJ1-5
V: TRBV20-1
CDR3: CSAPPSGKGSNQPQHF

J: TRBJ2-7
V: TRBV4-1
CDR3: CASSQEIGHSYEQYF

J: TRBJ2-1
V: TRBV7-2
CDR3: CASSSAGWQKHNEQFF

J: TRBJ2-1
V: TRBV29-1
CDR3: CSWGQTENEQFF

J: TRBJ1-2
V: TRBV4-1
CDR3: CAGSQVDGLLGYTF

J: TRBJ1-5
V: TRBV7-2
CDR3: CASSAGVNQPQHF

J: TRBJ2-3
V: TRBV5-1
CDR3: CASSLIGASGGKRTDTQYF

J: TRBJ2-1
V: TRBV18
CDR3: CASSPKAGDNEQFF